A selection of T cell receptor beta chains follows, all from one sample in a study of blood T cells in healthy people across ages. TCRdb analysed the 5' RACE reads with MiXCR anew, one entry per CDR3 protein. Of approximately 760,000 distinct CDR3 sequences listed, just under 25% were seen once; the top ten hold more than 7.5%. These same records also appear under a second study, on T cells of mothers and their children.

Sequenced sample: blood. These receptors all stem from a boy between 5 and 17 years old in good health. Each CDR3 is given with its conserved first and last residue. The order of the fields is J gene, V gene, clone size, D gene, CDR3 DNA, CDR3 protein. A D gene is named only where the DNA matches it firmly. Only some rows state a clone size, as once, few, many or a class for expanded clones.

>TRBJ2-7|TRBV29-1|NA|TRBD1
TGCAGCGTTCGGACAGGGGGAGTGTCTTACGAGCAGTACTTC
CSVRTGGVSYEQYF
>TRBJ2-2|TRBV6-6|few|NA
TGTGCCAGCAGTTCAACCAGGGAGACCGGGGAGCTGTTTTTT
CASSSTRETGELFF
>TRBJ2-7|TRBV10-3|NA|TRBD2
TGTGCCATCAGTGACAACCTAGCGGGTAGCTACGAGCAGTACTTC
CAISDNLAGSYEQYF
>TRBJ2-6|TRBV11-1|NA|TRBD1
TGTGCCAGCATCCTCCCCCACCAGGGGGCAATGGCTGCGACTGGGGCCAACGTCCTGACTTTC
CASILPHQGAMAATGANVLTF
>TRBJ1-6|TRBV7-2|few|NA
TGTGCCACAACAGGGCTTAATTCACCCCTCCACTTT
CATTGLNSPLHF
>TRBJ2-2|TRBV28|few|NA
TGTGCCAGCAGTTTTCCGTCTAGCAGGGGCACGAACACCGGGGAGCTGTTTTTT
CASSFPSSRGTNTGELFF
>TRBJ2-5|TRBV5-1|few|TRBD1
TGCGCCAGCAGCCCCGGGACAGCCACCCAAGAGACCCAGTACTTC
CASSPGTATQETQYF
>TRBJ2-7|TRBV3-1|NA|NA
TGTGCCAGCCAACCTACCCAGGATCATTACGAGCAGTACTTC
CASQPTQDHYEQYF
>TRBJ1-3|TRBV7-9|few|NA
TGTGCCAGCAGCAGAGTCTCTGGAAACACCATATATTTT
CASSRVSGNTIYF
>TRBJ2-1|TRBV29-1|NA|NA
TGCAGCCCCGCCGGCAGAGGGAATGAGCAGTTCTTC
CSPAGRGNEQFF
>TRBJ1-6|TRBV28|few|NA
TGTGCCAGCCGAAACTCCTATAATTCACCCCTCCACTTT
CASRNSYNSPLHF
>TRBJ1-5|TRBV29-1|few|TRBD1
TGCAGCGTTAAACCCGGGACAGGTAACAATCAGCCCCAGCATTTT
CSVKPGTGNNQPQHF
>TRBJ2-1|TRBV5-1|few|TRBD2
TGCGCCAGCCTGCCCCTAGCGGGAGGTAGGGATGAGCAGTTCTTC
CASLPLAGGRDEQFF
>TRBJ1-5|TRBV11-2|many|NA
TGTGCCAGCAGCTTTGGGTTAAATCAGCCCCAGCATTTT
CASSFGLNQPQHF
>TRBJ1-2|TRBV9|NA|TRBD1
TGTGCCAGCAGCGGAGAGGGACAGGGGATTGATTGGGATGGCTACACCTTC
CASSGEGQGIDWDGYTF
>TRBJ2-5|TRBV29-1|NA|NA
TGCAGCGCCATAGTGAGCGGGTGGGAGACCCAGTACTTC
CSAIVSGWETQYF
>TRBJ2-5|TRBV6-5|NA|NA
TGTGCCAGCAGTTACTATGTGGGACAAGAGACCCAGTACTTC
CASSYYVGQETQYF
>TRBJ2-1|TRBV28|few|NA
TGTGCCAGCAGTCCCCGTAATCATGAGCAGTTCTTC
CASSPRNHEQFF
>TRBJ2-4|TRBV3-1|NA|NA
TGTGCCAGCAGCCAAGATGCGACTAGTACCCGAGTAGCCAAAAACATTCAGTACTTC
CASSQDATSTRVAKNIQYF
>TRBJ2-3|TRBV9|NA|NA
TGTGCCAGCAGCTGGACTAGCACAGATACGCAGTATTTT
CASSWTSTDTQYF
>TRBJ2-7|TRBV20-1|few|TRBD1
TGCAGTGCTAGTAGCCCGGGACAGGGGTCCTTCGAGCAGTACTTC
CSASSPGQGSFEQYF
>TRBJ2-1|TRBV19|NA|TRBD2
TGTGCCAGTAGTTTTCCGGGACTAGGGAATGAGCAGTTCTTC
CASSFPGLGNEQFF
>TRBJ1-5|TRBV20-1|few|TRBD1
TGCAGTGCTAGAGGGGCAGGGGGACAGCCCCAGCATTTT
CSARGAGGQPQHF
>TRBJ1-2|TRBV12-3/TRBV12-4|NA|NA
TGTGCCAGCAGTACCCCAATTGATCGGGACAAATATGGCTACACCTTC
CASSTPIDRDKYGYTF
>TRBJ2-5|TRBV20-1|few|NA
TGCAGTGCCCCTTGGGGGGATGGGTACCAAGAGACCCAGTACTTC
CSAPWGDGYQETQYF
>TRBJ2-7|TRBV21-1|NA|NA
TGTGCCAGCAGCAAATGGGCGGGAATCTACGAGCAGTACTTC
CASSKWAGIYEQYF
>TRBJ1-2|TRBV28|once|TRBD1
TGTGCCAGCAGTTATACAGGGGGCAACCCTAACTATGGCTACACCTTC
CASSYTGGNPNYGYTF
>TRBJ2-7|TRBV29-1|NA|NA
TGCAGCGTTGAAGACGAACGGGCCTACGAGCAGTACTTC
CSVEDERAYEQYF
>TRBJ1-1|TRBV5-5|few|NA
TGTGCCAGCAGCAAGGACAGTGCTGAAGCTTTCTTT
CASSKDSAEAFF
>TRBJ1-1|TRBV9|NA|TRBD1
TGTGCCAGCAGTACAGGGGGCCTAGACACTGAAGCTTTCTTT
CASSTGGLDTEAFF
>TRBJ2-4|TRBV20-1|NA|NA
TGCAGCCTGCTCGACAAGGCCAAAAACATTCAGTACTTC
CSLLDKAKNIQYF
>TRBJ2-1|TRBV7-6|many|TRBD2
TGTGCCAGCAGCTTAGTAGCGGGAGAGCAGTTCTTC
CASSLVAGEQFF
>TRBJ2-5|TRBV5-4|NA|TRBD1
TGTGCCAGCAGCCCCGGGACAGCCTTCCAAGAGACCCAGTACTTC
CASSPGTAFQETQYF
>TRBJ2-5|TRBV4-1|NA|TRBD1
TGCGCCAGCAGCCAAGATCTTTTCGGGACAGTCCAAGAGACCCAGTACTTC
CASSQDLFGTVQETQYF
>TRBJ2-2|TRBV12-3/TRBV12-4|NA|TRBD2
TGTGCCAGCAGCAGCGGGGGGGATGTCACCGGGGAGCTGTTTTTT
CASSSGGDVTGELFF
>TRBJ1-5|TRBV12-3/TRBV12-4|NA|NA
TGTGCCAGCAGTAGGATTGGGCCCCAGCATTTT
CASSRIGPQHF
>TRBJ2-7|TRBV7-8|NA|NA
TGTGCCAGCAGCTTATATGTCTATCCCTACGAGCAGTACTTC
CASSLYVYPYEQYF
>TRBJ2-1|TRBV21-1|NA|NA
TGTGCCAGCAGCCCAGGGGGACCTCCCGAGGATGAGCAGTTCTTC
CASSPGGPPEDEQFF
>TRBJ2-2|TRBV29-1|NA|NA
TGCAGCGTTGCGGAGAACACCGGGGAGCTGTTTTTT
CSVAENTGELFF
>TRBJ2-4|TRBV28|NA|NA
TGTGCCAGCAGCCCCGGGACTAAAAACATTCAGTACTTC
CASSPGTKNIQYF
>TRBJ2-7|TRBV6-5|NA|NA
TGTGCCAGCAGTTACACTGGACAGTCCTACGAGCAGTACTTC
CASSYTGQSYEQYF
>TRBJ1-1|TRBV12-3/TRBV12-4|few|NA
TGTGCCAGCAGACTCGGGGGATTGGGGACTGAAGCTTTCTTT
CASRLGGLGTEAFF
>TRBJ1-5|TRBV9|few|NA
TGTGCCAGCAGCGAGTCTGGAACCCCCTATCAGCCCCAGCATTTT
CASSESGTPYQPQHF
>TRBJ2-5|TRBV13|NA|TRBD1
TGTGCCAGCAGCGTACGACAGGGGAAGGCGATTGGGTTCTTC
CASSVRQGKAIGFF
>TRBJ2-7|TRBV6-6|few|NA
TGTGCCAGCAGTTATCCCGGACCCGACCGCGAGCAGTACTTC
CASSYPGPDREQYF
>TRBJ2-5|TRBV24-1|few|NA
TGTGCCACCGGCCGGGAGGGGGCCGGAGAGACCCAGTACTTC
CATGREGAGETQYF